The 30 T cell receptor beta chains listed next were all sequenced from one sample in a study of T cell responses to AZD1222 COVID-19 vaccine. The repertoire was sequenced with immunoSEQ multiplex PCR; TCRdb's copy has only in-frame clones and lacks some. The sample comprises fewer than 150,000 clones, roughly 87% of which are singletons, and roughly 10% rests with the top ten. Source: peripheral blood, taken on day 0 of AZD1222 vaccination. The receptor source for this set is an adult in good health.

The chain uses TRBV28 and TRBJ1-4, with 7 bases identical to TRBD1. The CDR3 contains 14 residues. Trimming took 3 bases from V and 7 from J; bases not matched to a gene: 5. CDR1 and CDR2 from the germline V gene are MDHEN and SYDVKM. The CDR3 region is CASSFRQGGEKLFF. Here the CDR3 DNA reads TGTGCCAGCAGTTTTAGACAGGGCGGTGAAAAACTGTTTTTT.

V is TRBV5-1 and J is TRBJ1-6, with 7 positions matching TRBD1. V lost 3 bases, J lost 7 bases, and 4 bases stayed unmatched. CDR3 length: 14 amino acids. In germline, CDR1 is SGHRS, CDR2 YFSETQ. In DNA form, the CDR3 reads TGCGCCAGCAGCTATACAGGGGAGAATTCACCCCTCCACTTT. Encoded protein: CASSYTGENSPLHF. The complete variable domain, with remaining parts taken from reference TRBV5-1 and TRBJ1-6, reads KAGVTQTPRYLIKTRGQQVTLSCSPISGHRSVSWYQQTPGQGLQFLFEYFSETQRNKGNFPGRFSGRQFSNSRSEMNVSTLELGDSALYLCASSYTGENSPLHFGNGTRLTVT.

J is TRBJ1-1 and V is TRBV27; 7 bases match TRBD1. V shed 1 base and J 6 bases; nucleotides not matched to a gene: 5. The CDR3 runs 14 residues. Per germline, CDR1 MNHEY and CDR2 SMNVEV (reference sequence). This chain's CDR3 is CASSLFTGAAEAFF. CDR3 nucleotide sequence: TGTGCCAGCAGTTTATTTACAGGGGCGGCTGAAGCTTTCTTT.

The V gene is TRBV28, the J gene TRBJ1-1, with D possibly matching TRBD1 (5 bases). In germline, CDR1 is MDHEN, CDR2 SYDVKM. Trimming left V 11 bases short and J 10 bases short, with 20 bases between. There are 12 residues in the CDR3. CDR3 in amino acids: CAGIGQTGRAFF. CDR3 sequence (DNA): TGTGCCGGGATTGGACAAACGGGGAGAGCTTTCTTT.

The chain couples TRBV30 to TRBJ2-2, with 7 bases aligning to TRBD2. V lost 4 bases, J lost 6 bases, and 11 bases stayed unmatched. Germline assignment: CDR1 GTSNPN and CDR2 SVGIG (reference sequence). The CDR3 extends over 15 amino acids. DNA of the CDR3: TGTGCCTGGACTCCCCCAGCGGGGTCGTCCGGGGAGCTGTTTTTT. It specifies CAWTPPAGSSGELFF.

V usage is TRBV29-1 and J usage is TRBJ1-1; no clear D gene. Germline V gives CDR1 SQVTM, CDR2 ANQGSEA. The CDR3 covers 14 residues. V lost 4 bases and J 3 bases, leaving 15 bases between the germline ends. The CDR3 spells CSVVDGKKDTEAFF. CDR3 nucleotide sequence: TGCAGCGTTGTGGACGGTAAAAAGGACACTGAAGCTTTCTTT. Supplemented by reference TRBV29-1 and TRBJ1-1, the full variable domain reads SAVISQKPSRDICQRGTSLTIQCQVDSQVTMMFWYRQQPGQSLTLIATANQGSEATYESGFVIDKFPISRPNLTFSTLTVSNMSPEDSSIYLCSVVDGKKDTEAFFGQGTRLTVV.

The rearrangement links TRBV12-5 to TRBJ2-5; 7 nucleotides match TRBD1. This CDR3 comprises 16 residues. The V and J ends lost 4 bases and 5 bases, in that order; junction bases with no gene match: 13. Germline V gene sequence: CDR1 LGHNT, CDR2 FRNRAP. This chain's CDR3 is CASGWYSGGVWETQYF. In nucleotides, the CDR3 is TGTGCTAGTGGTTGGTACTCAGGGGGAGTTTGGGAGACCCAGTACTTC.

The V call is TRBV7-2, the J call TRBJ2-3, with 7 bases that match TRBD2. CDR1 and CDR2 from the germline V gene are SGHTA and FQGNSA. V trimming: 1 base; J trimming: 6 bases; junction bases outside the gene matches: 4. The CDR3 loop spans 14 amino acids. The CDR3 reads CASSLGTSEDTQYF. DNA of the CDR3: TGTGCCAGCAGCTTAGGGACTAGTGAGGATACGCAGTATTTT.

This chain joins TRBV3-1 (or the pseudogene TRBV3-2) and TRBJ2-7, with D possibly being TRBD1 (6 bases). Germline CDR1 reads LGHDT; CDR2 reads YNNKEL (reference sequence). Trimming took off 1 base at V and 3 bases at J, with 10 bases between the two ends. The CDR3 runs to 14 residues. The CDR3 protein is CASSQGQAYYEQYF. The DNA for the CDR3 is TGTGCCAGCAGCCAAGGACAGGCTTACTACGAGCAGTACTTC.

The chain carries TRBV5-1 and TRBJ2-1; D is unclear. The CDR3 sequence is 13 residues long. Trimming pared 1 base from V and 8 bases from J, leaving 10 bases between. The germline V gene encodes CDR1 SGHRS and CDR2 YFSETQ. CDR3 amino acids: CASSLMPEDEQFF. CDR3 nucleotides: TGCGCCAGCAGCTTGATGCCGGAAGATGAGCAGTTCTTC.

This clone appeared a single time. The chain couples TRBV4-1 to TRBJ2-7, with 7 bases aligning to TRBD1. V lost 2 bases to trimming and J lost 2 bases; unmatched junction nucleotides: 6. The CDR3 is made up of 15 amino acids. Germline loops: CDR1 MGHRA, CDR2 YSYEKL. CDR3 sequence reads: CASSQPGQRTYEQYF. The CDR3 bases are TGCGCCAGCAGCCAACCGGGACAGCGGACCTACGAGCAGTACTTC.

The chain links TRBV20-1 to TRBJ2-1; D is uncertain. Germline V gives CDR1 DFQATT, CDR2 SNEGSKA (reference sequence). The CDR3 runs to 11 residues. V was trimmed by 6 bases and J by 0 bases, leaving 3 bases between them. The CDR3 protein is CSADSYNEQFF. CDR3 in DNA: TGCAGTGCCGACTCCTACAATGAGCAGTTCTTC.

The rearrangement joins TRBV20-1 to TRBJ2-5; D unresolved. Deletions cut 6 bases from V and 5 bases from J, with 10 bases between. CDR1 and CDR2 from the germline V gene are DFQATT and SNEGSKA (reference sequence). The CDR3 runs 11 residues. CDR3 sequence reads: CSANSDETQYF. The CDR3 bases are TGCAGTGCCAACAGTGACGAGACCCAGTACTTC.

This sequence joins TRBV7-9 and TRBJ1-2, with D perhaps TRBD1 (5 bases). Germline V CDR1 and CDR2: SEHNR, FQNEAQ (reference sequence). Trimming stripped 4 bases from V and 3 bases from J, with 9 bases between. This CDR3 spans 13 amino acids. The CDR3 coding sequence is TGTGCCAGCAGCTCAACGGGGGACTATGGCTACACCTTC. This encodes CASSSTGDYGYTF.

This chain joins TRBV5-6 and TRBJ1-4; D gene unclear. CDR1 is SGHDT, CDR2 YYEEEE, per germline. The CDR3 has 16 residues. V was trimmed by 5 bases and J by 3 bases, leaving 17 bases between them. The CDR3 is CASSYRESRANEKLFF. The CDR3, as DNA: TGTGCCAGCAGTTACCGGGAGTCGAGAGCTAATGAAAAACTGTTTTTT.

The chain has TRBV4-1 and TRBJ1-1, with 8 bases aligning to TRBD1. In germline, CDR1 is MGHRA, CDR2 YSYEKL. V gave up 6 bases and J gave up 5 bases; unmatched junction bases: 11. This CDR3 is built from 15 residues. CDR3: CASRSSGRGLTEAFF. The CDR3 nucleotides are TGCGCCAGCAGATCGTCGGGCAGGGGGCTTACTGAAGCTTTCTTT.

This clone has just one count. The chain combines TRBV27 with TRBJ2-4, with D maybe TRBD2 (5 bases). CDR3 size: 15 residues. V was pared by 5 bases and J by 0 bases, with 11 bases between. Looked up from germline, CDR1 is MNHEY and CDR2 is SMNVEV (reference sequence). The CDR3 loop is CASSLSGVAKNIQYF. In nucleotides, the CDR3 is TGTGCCAGCAGTCTAAGCGGAGTAGCCAAAAACATTCAGTACTTC.

This rearrangement joins TRBV2 to TRBJ2-3; possible D gene TRBD1, 6 bases. Germline CDR1 is SNHLY and CDR2 is FYNNEI. The ends were cut back, 5 bases at V and 2 bases at J, with 17 bases in the middle. This CDR3 has 16 residues. The CDR3: CASSRQDLLPTDTQYF. CDR3 DNA: TGTGCCAGCAGTCGACAGGACCTCCTACCCACAGATACGCAGTATTTT.

The table lists this clone with a count of one. V and J are TRBV6-5 and TRBJ1-2; 8 nucleotides match TRBD1. The CDR3 extends over 13 amino acids. The junction had 4 bases not matched to a gene; V was cut back by 2 bases and J by 8 bases. Germline CDR1 MNHEY, CDR2 SVGAGI. The CDR3 sequence: CASSYQGAGGYTF. CDR3 DNA sequence: TGTGCCAGCAGTTACCAGGGGGCGGGAGGCTACACCTTC.

The CDR3: CASSPDTQETQYF. The DNA for the CDR3 is TGTGCCAGTAGTCCCGACACGCAAGAGACCCAGTACTTC. The chain links TRBV19 to TRBJ2-5; D not resolved. Germline V gene lookup returns CDR1 LNHDA and CDR2 SQIVND (reference sequence). CDR3 size: 13 residues. Trimming cost V 5 bases and J 2 bases, with 9 bases left between them.

The J gene is TRBJ2-7, the V gene TRBV3-1 (or the pseudogene TRBV3-2), with 10 positions matching TRBD2. The CDR3 contains 15 residues. The V gene end was trimmed by 1 base and the J gene end by 2 bases; junction bases not matched to a gene: 2. Germline V gives CDR1 LGHDT, CDR2 YNNKEL (reference sequence). CDR3 protein: CASSQASGGPYEQYF. The CDR3, as DNA: TGTGCCAGCAGCCAAGCTAGCGGGGGACCCTACGAGCAGTACTTC.

The chain employs TRBV9 and TRBJ2-1; the match to TRBD2 covers 7 bases. The CDR3 spans 15 residues. V lost 3 bases and J lost 8; bases outside the gene matches: 11. Germline lookup yields CDR1 SGDLS and CDR2 YYNGEE. The CDR3: CASSAGGAGRDEQFF. CDR3 coding DNA: TGTGCCAGCAGCGCCGGGGGAGCAGGGAGGGATGAGCAGTTCTTC.

This chain connects TRBV5-1 to TRBJ2-7; 7 bases agree with TRBD2. J lost 0 bases, V lost 3 bases, and 15 bases had no gene match. The CDR3 totals 18 residues. CDR1 SGHRS and CDR2 YFSETQ come from the germline V gene. CDR3 region: CASSSPRYSGLSSYEQYF. The CDR3 bases are TGCGCCAGCAGCTCCCCTCGGTATAGCGGGCTAAGCTCCTACGAGCAGTACTTC. Using reference TRBV5-1 and TRBJ2-7 for the parts outside the CDR3, the full variable domain is KAGVTQTPRYLIKTRGQQVTLSCSPISGHRSVSWYQQTPGQGLQFLFEYFSETQRNKGNFPGRFSGRQFSNSRSEMNVSTLELGDSALYLCASSSPRYSGLSSYEQYFGPGTRLTVT.

The chain combines TRBV28 with TRBJ2-1, with D maybe TRBD2 (6 bases). V lost 4 bases and J 3 bases, leaving 13 bases between the germline ends. The CDR3 has 15 amino acids. The germline gives CDR1 MDHEN, CDR2 SYDVKM. CDR3 bases: TGTGCCAGCAGTTCAAGGGACTCATACTACAATGAGCAGTTCTTC. Translated, it gives CASSSRDSYYNEQFF.

The rearrangement uses TRBV11-3 and TRBJ2-3; 9 bases are shared with TRBD2. Trimming cost V 0 bases and J 0 bases; bases outside gene matches: 10. This CDR3 contains 19 residues. Germline V gene sequence: CDR1 SGHNT, CDR2 YENEEA. This CDR3 is CASSLEGSGGIVSTDTQYF. CDR3 nucleotide sequence: TGTGCCAGCAGCTTAGAAGGTAGCGGGGGTATTGTTAGCACAGATACGCAGTATTTT. The whole variable domain, filled in from reference TRBV11-3 and TRBJ2-3, reads EAGVVQSPRYKIIEKKQPVAFWCNPISGHNTLYWYLQNLGQGPELLIRYENEEAVDDSQLPKDRFSAERLKGVDSTLKIQPAELGDSAVYLCASSLEGSGGIVSTDTQYFGPGTRLTVL.

As concerns this clone: Other DNA variants within this sample encode the same CDR3. The rearrangement uses TRBV6-5 and TRBJ2-7; a possible D gene is TRBD1 (5 bases). Trimming stripped 3 bases from V and 2 bases from J, with 11 bases between. The CDR3 is made up of 14 amino acids. In germline, CDR1 is MNHEY, CDR2 SVGAGI. This chain's CDR3 is CASSYGQGTYEQYF. In nucleotides, the CDR3 is TGTGCCAGCAGTTATGGGCAGGGAACCTACGAGCAGTACTTC.

The chain employs TRBV6-5 and TRBJ1-4; TRBD1 might be the D (6 bases). The CDR3 loop spans 15 amino acids. Germline V gene data show CDR1 as MNHEY and CDR2 as SVGAGI. V was pared by 2 bases and J by 4 bases, with 11 bases between. The CDR3 here is CASSYGGGDNEKLFF. The CDR3 DNA sequence: TGTGCCAGCAGTTACGGGGGCGGGGATAATGAAAAACTGTTTTTT.

This chain uses TRBV7-2 with TRBJ2-7, with D maybe TRBD2 (6 bases). V shed 2 bases and J shed 2 bases, with 19 bases lying between them. Germline V CDR1 and CDR2: SGHTA, FQGNSA. The CDR3 extends over 17 amino acids. CDR3 DNA sequence: TGTGCCAGCAGCTTAAAGGTGTCGGGGGTACCCACCTACGAGCAGTACTTC. It specifies CASSLKVSGVPTYEQYF.

The V call is TRBV7-2, the J call TRBJ1-2; D remains ambiguous. Germline lookup yields CDR1 SGHTA and CDR2 FQGNSA. This CDR3 spans 12 amino acids. V was shortened by 5 bases and J by 4 bases, with 8 bases between the two germline ends. The CDR3 loop reads CASSPWVYGYTF. In DNA, the CDR3 is TGTGCCAGCAGCCCTTGGGTCTATGGCTACACCTTC.

The chain joins TRBV5-1 to TRBJ2-5; D is ambiguous. This CDR3 spans 15 amino acids. V gave up 2 bases and J gave up 5 bases, with 16 bases separating them. In germline, CDR1 is SGHRS, CDR2 YFSETQ. The CDR3 nucleotides read TGCGCCAGCAGCTTTAACGCAGGCCCTGGGGAGACCCAGTACTTC. Translation gives CASSFNAGPGETQYF.